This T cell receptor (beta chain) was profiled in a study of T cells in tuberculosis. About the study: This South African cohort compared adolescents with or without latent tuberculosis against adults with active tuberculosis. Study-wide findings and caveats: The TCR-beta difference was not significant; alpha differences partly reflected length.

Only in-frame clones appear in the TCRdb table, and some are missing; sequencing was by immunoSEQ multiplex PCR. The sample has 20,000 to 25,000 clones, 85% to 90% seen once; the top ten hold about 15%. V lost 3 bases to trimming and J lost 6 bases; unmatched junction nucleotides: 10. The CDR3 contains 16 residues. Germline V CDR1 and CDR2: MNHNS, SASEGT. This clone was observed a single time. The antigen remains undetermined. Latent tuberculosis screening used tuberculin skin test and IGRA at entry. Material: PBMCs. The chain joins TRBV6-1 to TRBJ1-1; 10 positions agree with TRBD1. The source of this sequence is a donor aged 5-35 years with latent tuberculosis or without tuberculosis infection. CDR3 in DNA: TGTGCCAGCAGTGAGACTAGACAGGGGGCAAGGCCTGAAGCTTTCTTT. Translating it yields CASSETRQGARPEAFF.